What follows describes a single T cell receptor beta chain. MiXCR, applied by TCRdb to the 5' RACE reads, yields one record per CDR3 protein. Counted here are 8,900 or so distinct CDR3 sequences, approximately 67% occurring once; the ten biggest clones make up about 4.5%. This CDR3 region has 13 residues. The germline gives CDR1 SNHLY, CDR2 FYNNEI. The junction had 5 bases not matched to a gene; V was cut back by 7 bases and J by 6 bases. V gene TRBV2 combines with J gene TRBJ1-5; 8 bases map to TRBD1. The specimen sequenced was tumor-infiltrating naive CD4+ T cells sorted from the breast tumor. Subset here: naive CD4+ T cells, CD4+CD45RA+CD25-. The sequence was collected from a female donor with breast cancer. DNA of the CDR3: TGTGCCAGCAACAGGGGGATGTTTCAGCCCCAGCATTTT. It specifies CASNRGMFQPQHF.